What follows are 11 T cell receptor beta chains derived from one specimen sequenced in a study of T cell clones after liver transplantation. The assay was immunoSEQ multiplex PCR, and TCRdb's table has in-frame clones only and misses some. The data show about 120,000 clones, 90% seen once. Sequences were derived from CD4+ T cells from blood, sampled 12 months after liver transplant. Every receptor here comes from a human patient who received a liver transplant. T cells may partly derive from the graft donor.

The genes are TRBV28 and TRBJ1-3, with 12 bases that match TRBD1. CDR1 and CDR2 from the germline V gene are MDHEN and SYDVKM. The CDR3 extends over 17 amino acids. The J segment lost 4 bases and the V segment lost 7 bases, leaving 11 bases of the junction unmatched. The CDR3 sequence: CASTPGGQGASGNTIYF. The CDR3 bases are TGTGCCAGCACCCCCGGGGGACAGGGGGCCTCGGGAAACACCATATATTTT.

This chain joins TRBV13 and TRBJ2-7, with 10 bases identical to TRBD1. The V and J ends lost 3 bases and 0 bases, in that order; junction bases with no gene match: 5. This CDR3 has 16 residues. Germline assignment: CDR1 PRHDT and CDR2 FYEKMQ (reference sequence). The chain's CDR3 is CASSFGQGEISYEQYF. CDR3 bases: TGTGCCAGCAGCTTCGGACAGGGGGAGATCTCCTACGAGCAGTACTTC.

The J gene is TRBJ1-4, the V gene TRBV9; TRBD1 matches 8 bases. Trimming cost V 0 bases and J 7 bases; bases outside gene matches: 5. The CDR3 extends over 15 amino acids. Germline V gene sequence: CDR1 SGDLS, CDR2 YYNGEE. The CDR3 loop reads CASSVDNRGSEKLFF. CDR3 sequence (DNA): TGTGCCAGCAGCGTAGATAACAGGGGGAGTGAAAAACTGTTTTTT. The whole variable domain, filled in from reference TRBV9 and TRBJ1-4, reads DSGVTQTPKHLITATGQRVTLRCSPRSGDLSVYWYQQSLDQGLQFLIQYYNGEERAKGNILERFSAQQFPDLHSELNLSSLELGDSALYFCASSVDNRGSEKLFFGSGTQLSVL.

The CDR3 loop is CASSPPGQNPYEQYF. CDR3 coding DNA: TGTGCCAGCTCACCACCGGGACAGAACCCCTACGAGCAGTACTTC. This sequence joins TRBV18 and TRBJ2-7; 7 positions agree with TRBD1. Germline V CDR1 and CDR2: KGHSH, LQKENI. The V gene end was trimmed by 0 bases and the J gene end by 2 bases; junction bases not matched to a gene: 4. This CDR3 is built from 15 residues.

The chain joins TRBV29-1 to TRBJ2-2, with TRBD1 matching over 9 bases. The CDR3 totals 18 residues. J gave up 5 bases and V 6 bases, and 19 bases lay outside the gene matches. Germline CDR1 and CDR2: SQVTM and ANQGSEA. The CDR3: CSVDPEWDREWETGELFF. The DNA of the CDR3 is TGCAGCGTGGACCCTGAGTGGGACAGGGAATGGGAAACCGGGGAGCTGTTTTTT.

The chain uses TRBV6-6 and TRBJ1-1; D is uncertain. Germline V gives CDR1 MNHNY, CDR2 SVGAGI (reference sequence). V was clipped by 6 bases and J by 4 bases, with 18 bases between them. This CDR3 is built from 15 residues. The CDR3 here is CASSPRTGVTTEAFF. In DNA form, the CDR3 reads TGTGCCAGCAGCCCGAGGACCGGGGTGACCACTGAAGCTTTCTTT.

The chain has TRBV4-3 and TRBJ2-3; 10 bases agree with TRBD2. Germline CDR1 and CDR2: LGHNA and YSLEER. The CDR3 runs to 15 residues. The ends lost 3 bases at V and 5 bases at J; junction bases unmatched: 5. The CDR3 reads CASSHLAGEGDTQYF. Written as DNA, the CDR3 is TGCGCCAGCAGCCACCTAGCGGGAGAAGGAGATACGCAGTATTTT.

In nucleotides, the CDR3 is TGTGCCAGCAGTGAATATGTAGGACAGGGATTCCCCGAGCAGTACTTC. Translating gives CASSEYVGQGFPEQYF. This sequence joins TRBV2 and TRBJ2-7; 8 positions match TRBD1. V lost 2 bases to trimming and J lost 6 bases; unmatched junction nucleotides: 12. The CDR3 contains 16 residues. Germline loops: CDR1 SNHLY, CDR2 FYNNEI.

The genes are TRBV7-9 and TRBJ2-1; 10 bases align to TRBD2. Germline-derived CDR1 and CDR2 are SEHNR and FQNEAQ (reference sequence). The CDR3 spans 17 residues. The trim removed 5 bases at V and 10 bases at J, leaving 17 bases unmatched. The CDR3 region has the DNA TGTGCCAGCAGCCTGACGAATACGAGAGCGGGAGGGGCCGAGCAGTTCTTC. It translates to CASSLTNTRAGGAEQFF.

This chain connects TRBV18 to TRBJ2-3, with 9 nucleotides matching TRBD2. With V trimmed by 3 bases and J by 2 bases, 12 bases remained unmatched. From germline, CDR1 is KGHSH and CDR2 LQKENI. This CDR3 contains 18 residues. CDR3 sequence (DNA): TGTGCCAGCTCACCCCCGATATGGACTAGCGAAAACACAGATACGCAGTATTTT. The encoded protein is CASSPPIWTSENTDTQYF.

The rearrangement joins TRBV5-6 to TRBJ2-5; 10 bases agree with TRBD2. The CDR3 runs 19 residues. The germline V gene has CDR1 SGHDT and CDR2 YYEEEE. The J segment lost 5 bases and the V segment lost 0 bases, leaving 16 bases of the junction unmatched. CDR3 in amino acids: CASSLVASSGRGMWETQYF. DNA of the CDR3: TGTGCCAGCAGCTTGGTGGCATCTAGCGGGAGAGGCATGTGGGAGACCCAGTACTTC.